This T cell receptor beta chain was sequenced during a study of CD8+CD57+ T cells in acquired aplastic anemia. Looking at the study overall: DNA per sorted CD4+ or CD8+ sample ranged about 0.17 to 27.4 ug, averaging approximately 3.1 ug.

Of note for this clonotype: The antigen is undetermined.

Trimming took 7 bases from V and 2 from J, leaving 8 bases between them. Germline V lookup: CDR1 SGHTA, CDR2 FQGTGA. The CDR3 extends over 12 amino acids. The study's findings and limits: CD8+ Simpson's diversity showed no significant patient-control difference.

The study profiled TCR beta VDJ and CDR3 using genomic DNA as template. TCRdb analysed the reads with MiXCR anew, one entry per CDR3 protein. The sample records around 230,000 distinct CDR3 sequences, roughly 55% being singletons. What was sequenced was sorted CD4+, CD8+, or CD8+CD57+ T cells (not recorded which) from PBMCs. The receptor comes from a human donor in good health. J is TRBJ1-2 and V is TRBV7-3, with D unclear. CDR3 region: CASTPGNYGYTF. The DNA of the CDR3 is TGTGCCAGCACCCCTGGAAACTATGGCTACACCTTC.